Below, 22 T cell receptor beta chains from the same sample are listed, as sequenced in a study of identical twins. Using its own MiXCR run on the 5' RACE reads, TCRdb lists one record per CDR3 protein. The sample holds hundreds of thousands of distinct CDR3 sequences, about 8.3% seen once. The sample was also reused in another study, on yellow fever vaccine responses in identical twins.

The specimen was memory (CD45RO+) T cells sorted from blood. These receptors all come from a woman between 18 and 29 years old in good health.

This clonotype was seen more than once but under ten times. The chain recombines TRBV25-1 with TRBJ2-7, with TRBD2 identical over 9 bases. V shed 5 bases, J shed 6 bases, and the junction held 11 bases outside the gene matches. The V gene's germline CDR1 is MGHDK and CDR2 SYGVNS. The CDR3 has 15 residues. The CDR3: CASSSASGTLREQYF. In DNA form, the CDR3 reads TGTGCCAGCAGTTCCGCTAGCGGGACTCTGCGCGAGCAGTACTTC.

The chain employs TRBV5-1 and TRBJ2-1; TRBD2 aligns across 13 bases. This CDR3 is 16 amino acids long. The V segment lost 3 bases and the J segment 4 bases; nucleotides outside the gene matches: 4. The V gene's germline CDR1 is SGHRS and CDR2 YFSETQ. CDR3 bases: TGCGCCAGCAGCTCCGGGACTAGCGGGGAGTACAATGAGCAGTTCTTC. Translation: CASSSGTSGEYNEQFF.

This clonotype was seen more than once but under ten times. At one of its ends the junction is not consistent with the germline gene, which may arise from a read error. This chain links TRBV20-1 with TRBJ2-1, with D unclear. The CDR3 has 12 amino acids. Per germline, CDR1 DFQATT and CDR2 SNEGSKA (reference sequence). CDR3 sequence: CSARERYNEQFF. The CDR3 DNA reads as TGCAGTGCTCGAGAGCGTTACAATGAGCAGTTCTTC.

Written as DNA, the CDR3 is TGTGCCAGCACCTTGGGGACAGGGAGTGAGCAGTTCTTC. It encodes CASTLGTGSEQFF. This chain links TRBV9 with TRBJ2-1; TRBD1 aligns across 9 bases. V lost 6 bases, J lost 9 bases, and 7 bases stayed unmatched. The CDR3 spans 13 residues. The germline V gene has CDR1 SGDLS and CDR2 YYNGEE.

This chain joins TRBV5-1 and TRBJ2-7, with D perhaps being TRBD1 or TRBD2 (6 bases each). V was cut by 0 bases and J by 2 bases, with 9 bases left in between. Germline assignment: CDR1 SGHRS and CDR2 YFSETQ. The CDR3 contains 14 residues. The CDR3 sequence: CASSLEGGTYEQYF. As DNA, the CDR3 is TGCGCCAGCAGCTTGGAGGGGGGAACCTACGAGCAGTACTTC.

This chain uses TRBV24-1 with TRBJ2-7, with unresolved D. Germline V lookup: CDR1 KGHDR, CDR2 SFDVKD. The CDR3 consists of 13 residues. Trimming shortened V by 1 base and J by 5 bases, and 8 bases separated the two germline ends. CDR3 in DNA: TGTGCCACCAGTGATTTACGGCAGGACGAGCAGTACTTC. It encodes CATSDLRQDEQYF.

This clonotype was detected ten times or more. The V and J genes are TRBV20-1 and TRBJ1-2, with TRBD1 as a possible D gene (5 bases). V was cut by 4 bases and J by 7 bases, with 10 bases left in between. Germline V lookup: CDR1 DFQATT, CDR2 SNEGSKA (reference sequence). The length of the CDR3 is 11 residues. This CDR3 reads CSANQGVGYTF. CDR3 coding DNA: TGCAGTGCTAACCAGGGAGTTGGCTACACCTTC.

This clonotype was observed a handful of times. The rearrangement joins TRBV5-1 to TRBJ1-1; 10 positions agree with TRBD1. Germline-derived CDR1 and CDR2 are SGHRS and YFSETQ. This CDR3 comprises 16 residues. Germline trimming cut 0 bases from V and 5 bases from J; bases unmatched to any gene: 7. The CDR3 nucleotides read TGCGCCAGCAGCTTGGGTTGGGACAGGGGAAGGACTGAAGCTTTCTTT. Protein product: CASSLGWDRGRTEAFF.

This clonotype was recorded many times. The genes are TRBV20-1 and TRBJ1-2, with unresolved D. Germline values: CDR1 DFQATT, CDR2 SNEGSKA (reference sequence). Between the trimmed V and J ends, which lost 3 bases and 6 bases, there was a span of 11 bases. The length of the CDR3 is 12 residues. CDR3 DNA sequence: TGCAGTGCTAGGGGAGGGATTCATGGCTACACCTTC. Translated, it gives CSARGGIHGYTF.

This clonotype was recorded at least ten times. V and J are TRBV24-1 and TRBJ2-2, with D hard to call. V was pared by 6 bases and J by 1 base, with 8 bases between. CDR1 and CDR2 from the germline V gene are KGHDR and SFDVKD. This CDR3 has 14 residues. Here the CDR3 reads CATSSKKNTGELFF. The CDR3 coding sequence is TGTGCCACCAGTTCCAAGAAGAACACCGGGGAGCTGTTTTTT.

The chain links TRBV7-9 to TRBJ2-7, with unresolved D. The V end was cut by 1 base, the J end by 4 bases, with 8 bases between. Germline-derived CDR1 and CDR2 are SEHNR and FQNEAQ (reference sequence). The CDR3 spans 13 residues. The CDR3 reads CASSLEEKYEQYF. CDR3 DNA sequence: TGTGCCAGCAGCTTAGAAGAAAAATACGAGCAGTACTTC.

There are many counts of this clonotype. This chain links TRBV6-1 with TRBJ2-3; TRBD1 aligns across 8 bases. Per germline, CDR1 MNHNS and CDR2 SASEGT. The CDR3 has 16 amino acids. The V and J ends lost 6 bases and 0 bases, in that order; junction bases with no gene match: 8. For the CDR3, the DNA is TGTGCCAGCAGCGTATATCAGGGGGCTAGCACAGATACGCAGTATTTT. It specifies CASSVYQGASTDTQYF.

This clonotype was detected a few times. The chain joins TRBV11-2 to TRBJ2-3, with a tentative D call TRBD1 (5 bases). The CDR3 is 16 residues long. Trimming took 6 bases from V and 7 from J, leaving 23 bases between them. CDR1 is SGHAT, CDR2 FQNNGV, per germline. The CDR3 loop is CASSSPQGRVAHTQYF. CDR3 DNA sequence: TGTGCCAGCAGTTCCCCCCAGGGCAGGGTGGCCCATACGCAGTATTTT.

The chain recombines TRBV10-1 with TRBJ1-6; D is unclear. Germline values: CDR1 WNHNN, CDR2 SYGVQD (reference sequence). Trimming removed 6 bases from V and 8 bases from J, with 11 bases in between. CDR3 length: 13 residues. The CDR3: CASRQLQDSPLHF. CDR3 nucleotide sequence: TGCGCCAGCAGACAGCTTCAGGATTCACCCCTCCACTTT.

This clonotype was counted between two and nine times. The chain links TRBV7-2 to TRBJ2-1; D tentatively fits TRBD1 or TRBD2 (5 bases each). Between the trimmed V and J ends, which lost 5 bases and 5 bases, there was a span of 16 bases. The V gene's germline CDR1 is SGHTA and CDR2 FQGNSA. The length of the CDR3 is 15 residues. DNA of the CDR3: TGTGCCAGCAGCCGGGGACCCCCCGCCCACAATGAGCAGTTCTTC. Amino acids: CASSRGPPAHNEQFF.

The chain employs TRBV18 and TRBJ2-1; weak D call: TRBD1 (5 bases). Looked up from germline, CDR1 is KGHSH and CDR2 is LQKENI. The CDR3 consists of 14 residues. V lost 2 bases to trimming and J lost 5 bases, with 10 bases between them. In DNA form, the CDR3 reads TGTGCCAGCTCACCATTACAGGAGAACAATGAGCAGTTCTTC. Translation: CASSPLQENNEQFF. The entire variable domain, with the rest obtained from reference TRBV18 and TRBJ2-1, is as follows: NAGVMQNPRHLVRRRGQEARLRCSPMKGHSHVYWYRQLPEEGLKFMVYLQKENIIDESGMPKERFSAEFPKEGPSILRIQQVVRGDSAAYFCASSPLQENNEQFFGPGTRLTVL.

The CDR3: CASSLGTDNTGELFF. In nucleotides, the CDR3 is TGTGCCAGCAGCCTCGGGACAGACAACACCGGGGAGCTGTTTTTT. J is TRBJ2-2 and V is TRBV7-8; 7 bases match TRBD1. Germline V gene sequence: CDR1 SGHVS, CDR2 FQNEAQ. The ends lost 5 bases at V and 2 bases at J; junction bases unmatched: 5. The CDR3 runs to 15 residues.

This clonotype has only a few counts. J is TRBJ2-7 and V is TRBV20-1; 10 nucleotides align to TRBD2. Germline V lookup: CDR1 DFQATT, CDR2 SNEGSKA (reference sequence). The CDR3 spans 15 residues. V lost 4 bases and J lost 1; bases outside the gene matches: 7. The CDR3 sequence is CSANARTSGSYEQYF. CDR3 bases: TGCAGTGCTAATGCAAGGACTAGCGGTTCCTACGAGCAGTACTTC.

This clonotype has at least ten counts. For the CDR3, the DNA is TGTGCCAGCAGCCCCGCTAACATCCTAGCGGGAGTGAGAAATGAGCAGTTCTTC. Its protein is CASSPANILAGVRNEQFF. V usage is TRBV9 and J usage is TRBJ2-1; 10 bases agree with TRBD2. The CDR3 extends over 18 amino acids. The V segment lost 4 bases and the J segment 7 bases; nucleotides outside the gene matches: 17. Germline CDR1 and CDR2: SGDLS and YYNGEE. Variable domain in full (rest from reference TRBV9 and TRBJ2-1): DSGVTQTPKHLITATGQRVTLRCSPRSGDLSVYWYQQSLDQGLQFLIQYYNGEERAKGNILERFSAQQFPDLHSELNLSSLELGDSALYFCASSPANILAGVRNEQFFGPGTRLTVL.

This clonotype was observed many times. The chain uses TRBV6-4 and TRBJ2-3; perhaps TRBD1 as D (5 bases). Trimming cost V 5 bases and J 6 bases, with 12 bases left between them. Germline values: CDR1 MRHNA, CDR2 SNTAGT. The CDR3 totals 13 residues. In DNA form, the CDR3 reads TGTGCCAGCAGTCAGGGCCTTTGGGATACGCAGTATTTT. Its translation is CASSQGLWDTQYF.

With respect to this clonotype: This may come from a read error, since a much larger clone is one base off. This rearrangement joins TRBV20-1 to TRBJ2-3; D possibly corresponds to TRBD2 (5 bases). The CDR3 is 14 residues long. The germline V and J ends were trimmed by 5 bases and 0 bases, with 12 bases remaining between them. Germline V gene sequence: CDR1 DFQATT, CDR2 SNEGSKA (reference sequence). The CDR3 is CSAPLPGSTDTQYF. In DNA form, the CDR3 reads TGCAGTGCTCCCCTTCCGGGGAGCACAGATACGCAGTATTTT.

The table lists this clonotype with a few counts. CDR3 coding DNA: TGCAGTGCTAGCCCGACTCAGGGGGAGGTGACCCAGTACTTC. It specifies CSASPTQGEVTQYF. The V call is TRBV20-1, the J call TRBJ2-5; D may be TRBD1 (7 bases). Trimming left V 3 bases short and J 7 bases short, with 18 bases between. This CDR3 is built from 14 residues. Germline V gives CDR1 DFQATT, CDR2 SNEGSKA (reference sequence).